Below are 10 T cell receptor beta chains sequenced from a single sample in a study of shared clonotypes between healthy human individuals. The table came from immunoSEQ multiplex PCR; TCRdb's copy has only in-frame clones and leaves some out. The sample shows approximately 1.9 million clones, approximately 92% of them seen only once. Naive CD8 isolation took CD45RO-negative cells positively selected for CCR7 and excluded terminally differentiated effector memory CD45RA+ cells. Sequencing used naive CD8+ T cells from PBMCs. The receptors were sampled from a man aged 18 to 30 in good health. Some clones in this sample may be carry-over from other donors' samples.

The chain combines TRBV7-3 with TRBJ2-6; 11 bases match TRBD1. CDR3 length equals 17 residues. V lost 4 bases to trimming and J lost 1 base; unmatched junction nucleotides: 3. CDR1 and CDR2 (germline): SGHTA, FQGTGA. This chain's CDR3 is CASSSRDRGSGANVLTF. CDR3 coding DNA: TGTGCCAGCAGCTCCCGGGACAGGGGGTCTGGGGCCAACGTCCTGACTTTC.

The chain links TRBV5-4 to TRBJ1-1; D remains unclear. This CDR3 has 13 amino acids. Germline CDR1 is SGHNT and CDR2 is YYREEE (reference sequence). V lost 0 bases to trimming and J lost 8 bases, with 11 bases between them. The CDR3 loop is CASSLALGSEAFF. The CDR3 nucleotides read TGTGCCAGCAGCTTGGCTTTAGGCTCAGAAGCTTTCTTT.

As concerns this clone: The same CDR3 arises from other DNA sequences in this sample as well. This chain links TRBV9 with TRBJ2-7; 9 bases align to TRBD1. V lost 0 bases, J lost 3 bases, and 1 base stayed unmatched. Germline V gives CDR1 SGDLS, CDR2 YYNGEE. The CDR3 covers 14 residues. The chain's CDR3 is CASSVEDRGYEQYF. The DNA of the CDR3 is TGTGCCAGCAGCGTAGAGGACAGGGGCTACGAGCAGTACTTC.

The CDR3 coding sequence is TGTGCCAGCAGCTTACCCTGGACAGGGCCTGGGGCCAACGTCCTGACTTTC. Its translation: CASSLPWTGPGANVLTF. The chain joins TRBV7-9 to TRBJ2-6, with TRBD1 matching over 8 bases. Looked up from germline, CDR1 is SEHNR and CDR2 is FQNEAQ (reference sequence). V gave up 2 bases and J gave up 2 bases; unmatched junction bases: 5. The CDR3 has 17 residues.

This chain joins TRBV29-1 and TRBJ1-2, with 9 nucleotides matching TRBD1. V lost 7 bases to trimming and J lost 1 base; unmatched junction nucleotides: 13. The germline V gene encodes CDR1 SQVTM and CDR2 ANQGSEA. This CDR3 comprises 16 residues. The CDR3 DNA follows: TGCAGCGCCTCTACAGGGGGCGCGTGGGGTAACTATGGCTACACCTTC. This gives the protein CSASTGGAWGNYGYTF.

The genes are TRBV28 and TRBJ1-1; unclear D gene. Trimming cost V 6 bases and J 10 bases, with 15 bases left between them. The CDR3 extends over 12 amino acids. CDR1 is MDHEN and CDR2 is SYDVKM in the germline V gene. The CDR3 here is CASSSSGRAAFF. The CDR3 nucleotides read TGTGCCAGCAGCTCTTCTGGCCGAGCAGCTTTCTTT.

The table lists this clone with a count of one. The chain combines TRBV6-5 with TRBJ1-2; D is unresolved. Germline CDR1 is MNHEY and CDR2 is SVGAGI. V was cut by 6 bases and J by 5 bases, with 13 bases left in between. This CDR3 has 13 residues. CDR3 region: CASSLRPVYGYTF. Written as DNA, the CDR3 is TGTGCCAGCAGCCTACGACCGGTTTATGGCTACACCTTC.

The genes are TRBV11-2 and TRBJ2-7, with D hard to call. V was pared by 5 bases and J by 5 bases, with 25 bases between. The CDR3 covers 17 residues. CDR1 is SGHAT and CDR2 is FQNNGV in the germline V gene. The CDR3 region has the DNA TGTGCCAGCAGCCCAACCCGACCGCCTTACCCGAAGCACGAGCAGTACTTC. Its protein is CASSPTRPPYPKHEQYF.

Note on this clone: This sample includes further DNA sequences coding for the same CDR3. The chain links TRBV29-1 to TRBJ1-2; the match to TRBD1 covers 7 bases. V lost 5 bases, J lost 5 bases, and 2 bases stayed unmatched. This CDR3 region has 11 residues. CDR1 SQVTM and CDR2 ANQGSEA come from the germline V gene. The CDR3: CSVKQGYGYTF. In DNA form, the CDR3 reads TGCAGCGTTAAACAGGGGTATGGCTACACCTTC. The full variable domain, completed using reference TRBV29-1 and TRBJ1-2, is SAVISQKPSRDICQRGTSLTIQCQVDSQVTMMFWYRQQPGQSLTLIATANQGSEATYESGFVIDKFPISRPNLTFSTLTVSNMSPEDSSIYLCSVKQGYGYTFGSGTRLTVV.

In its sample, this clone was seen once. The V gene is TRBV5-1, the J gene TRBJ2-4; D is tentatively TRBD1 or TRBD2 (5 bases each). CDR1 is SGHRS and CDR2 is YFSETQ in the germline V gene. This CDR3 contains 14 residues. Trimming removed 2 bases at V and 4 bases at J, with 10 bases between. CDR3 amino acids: CASSFRDGKNIQYF. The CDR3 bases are TGCGCCAGCAGCTTCCGGGACGGTAAAAACATTCAGTACTTC.